Shown below are 19 T cell receptor beta chains from a single sample sequenced in a study of CD8 T cells in ankylosing spondylitis. MiXCR, run by TCRdb on the 5' RACE reads, gives a single entry per CDR3 protein. This sample has 300,000 to 400,000 distinct CDR3 sequences, with more than 20% found just once. Sequenced material: blood, either unsorted or a sorted T cell fraction (not recorded which). The source is a male donor with ankylosing spondylitis or in good health (not recorded which).

The chain uses TRBV28 and TRBJ2-7; possibly TRBD1 for D (7 bases). Germline V lookup: CDR1 MDHEN, CDR2 SYDVKM. V was trimmed by 2 bases and J by 6 bases, leaving 17 bases between them. There are 15 residues in the CDR3. The CDR3 here is CASSLIPGGFAEQYF. DNA of the CDR3: TGTGCCAGCAGTTTAATCCCAGGGGGGTTCGCCGAGCAGTACTTC.

This clonotype was seen only a few times. J is TRBJ2-6 and V is TRBV4-1; D might be TRBD2 (6 bases). V was pared by 4 bases and J by 4 bases, with 14 bases between. The germline CDR1 and CDR2 sequences are MGHRA and YSYEKL. The CDR3 contains 16 residues. The CDR3 region has the DNA TGCGCCAGCAGCCGATCCGGAGGGTCCGGGGCCAACGTCCTGACTTTC. As protein: CASSRSGGSGANVLTF.

This clonotype was seen a few times. The chain joins TRBV6-6 to TRBJ2-7; TRBD1 might be the D (5 bases). With 11 bases removed from V and 6 bases from J, the gap between germline ends came to 20 bases. This CDR3 has 13 amino acids. CDR1 is MNHNY and CDR2 is SVGAGI in the germline V gene (reference sequence). For the CDR3, the DNA is TGTGCCCAGCCTAGGGCAGGGTATGGCGAGCAGTACTTC. Translated, it gives CAQPRAGYGEQYF.

This chain uses TRBV5-6 with TRBJ2-1; perhaps TRBD1 as D (5 bases). Trimming left V 4 bases short and J 2 bases short, with 10 bases between. The CDR3 contains 14 residues. CDR1 SGHDT and CDR2 YYEEEE come from the germline V gene. This CDR3 reads CASSQQTAYNEQFF. In DNA form, the CDR3 reads TGTGCCAGCAGCCAACAGACAGCCTACAATGAGCAGTTCTTC.

This clonotype was recorded once. The J gene is TRBJ2-7, the V gene TRBV3-1; D is perhaps TRBD1 or TRBD2 (5 bases each). V shed 0 bases and J shed 6 bases, with 18 bases lying between them. This CDR3 has 16 residues. CDR1 is LGHDT, CDR2 YNNKEL, per germline (reference sequence). CDR3 region: CASSQEMGPPWGEQYF. CDR3 nucleotide sequence: TGTGCCAGCAGCCAAGAGATGGGACCTCCTTGGGGCGAGCAGTACTTC.

This clonotype was counted ten times or more. The CDR3 DNA sequence: TGTGCCACCAGTGATCCGAAGTTCTTC. Translation gives CATSDPKFF. V and J are TRBV24-1 and TRBJ2-1; D unresolved. Trimming took off 3 bases at V and 14 bases at J, with 4 bases between the two ends. Germline V CDR1 and CDR2: KGHDR, SFDVKD. The length of the CDR3 is 9 residues.

The rearrangement joins TRBV3-1 to TRBJ2-1; D is possibly TRBD2 (6 bases). This CDR3 spans 15 amino acids. CDR1 is LGHDT and CDR2 is YNNKEL in the germline V gene (reference sequence). V was trimmed by 2 bases and J by 6 bases, leaving 14 bases between them. This CDR3 is CASSQYPGVGNEQFF. The CDR3 DNA sequence: TGTGCCAGCAGCCAATACCCGGGGGTCGGCAATGAGCAGTTCTTC.

The chain has TRBV2 and TRBJ2-5, with TRBD2 matching 9 bases. The CDR3 has 16 residues. Germline V gene data show CDR1 as SNHLY and CDR2 as FYNNEI. The J segment lost 2 bases and the V segment lost 5 bases, leaving 9 bases of the junction unmatched. In DNA, the CDR3 is TGTGCCAGCAGTCCCTCGGGACTAGCAAGACAAGAGACCCAGTACTTC. It encodes CASSPSGLARQETQYF.

This clonotype was seen a handful of times. The rearrangement uses TRBV5-6 and TRBJ2-7, with D perhaps TRBD1 (5 bases). Trimming pared 3 bases from V and 0 bases from J, leaving 10 bases between. The CDR3 consists of 14 residues. CDR1 is SGHDT, CDR2 YYEEEE, per germline. CDR3: CASSYWGSSYEQYF. The CDR3 DNA reads as TGTGCCAGCAGCTATTGGGGCAGCTCCTACGAGCAGTACTTC.

This clonotype was seen at least ten times. V is TRBV12-3 or TRBV12-4 and J is TRBJ2-2, with D perhaps TRBD1 (6 bases). The CDR3 contains 16 residues. V was clipped by 6 bases and J by 5 bases, with 19 bases between them. This CDR3 reads CASRRPEGVWTGELFF. CDR3 bases: TGTGCCAGCAGGCGTCCCGAGGGGGTCTGGACCGGGGAGCTGTTTTTT.

The genes are TRBV7-2 and TRBJ2-1; D is uncertain. The CDR3 extends over 15 amino acids. V lost 1 base, J lost 6 bases, and 13 bases lay in between. The V gene's germline CDR1 is SGHTA and CDR2 FQGNSA. This chain's CDR3 is CASSLVPLGGNEQFF. The CDR3 DNA sequence: TGTGCCAGCAGCTTAGTCCCCCTTGGCGGCAATGAGCAGTTCTTC.

V gene TRBV5-1 combines with J gene TRBJ1-4; D perhaps matches TRBD1 (6 bases). The V end lost 4 bases, the J end lost 7 bases, and 17 bases lay between the germline ends. The CDR3 runs 15 residues. Germline CDR1 reads SGHRS; CDR2 reads YFSETQ. The CDR3 region is CASSLDPGAGEKLFF. The DNA for the CDR3 is TGCGCCAGCAGCCTGGACCCGGGGGCGGGTGAAAAACTGTTTTTT.

The gene calls are TRBV20-1 and TRBJ2-3; 7 nucleotides agree with TRBD1. CDR3 length equals 14 residues. V dropped 5 bases and J dropped 4; count of bases not matched to a gene: 9. Germline V gene lookup returns CDR1 DFQATT and CDR2 SNEGSKA (reference sequence). The CDR3 DNA reads as TGCAGTGCTTATCAGGGGGTTGGGGCAGATACGCAGTATTTT. Its protein is CSAYQGVGADTQYF.

J is TRBJ2-3 and V is TRBV6-1, with 7 bases identical to TRBD2. The CDR3 runs to 14 residues. Per germline, CDR1 MNHNS and CDR2 SASEGT. Trimming removed 3 bases from V and 7 bases from J; junction bases left unmatched: 7. As DNA, the CDR3 is TGTGCCAGCAGTGAGACGGGCGGGGGAAATACGCAGTATTTT. Protein: CASSETGGGNTQYF.

In this sample, this clonotype turned up a few times. V is TRBV4-1 and J is TRBJ2-7, with D perhaps matching TRBD1 (6 bases). The CDR3 length is 15 residues. Trimming removed 3 bases from V and 9 bases from J, with 21 bases in between. Germline loops: CDR1 MGHRA, CDR2 YSYEKL. CDR3 loop: CASSHRQAPLLGQYF. CDR3 bases: TGCGCCAGCAGCCATAGACAGGCTCCCTTGTTGGGGCAGTACTTC.

This chain links TRBV2 with TRBJ2-7; no definite D call. Looked up from germline, CDR1 is SNHLY and CDR2 is FYNNEI. Trimming pared 4 bases from V and 5 bases from J, leaving 3 bases between. The CDR3 sequence is 10 residues long. The CDR3 DNA follows: TGTGCCAGCAGTGTGAACGAGCAGTACTTC. This gives the protein CASSVNEQYF.

This clonotype was seen only a few times. This sequence joins TRBV24-1 and TRBJ2-1; tentatively, D is TRBD1 or TRBD2 (5 bases each). The CDR3 totals 20 residues. V gave up 4 bases and J gave up 4 bases, with 28 bases separating them. Germline CDR1 KGHDR, CDR2 SFDVKD. The CDR3: CATSESFLGDTSRGYNEQFF. As DNA, the CDR3 is TGTGCCACCAGTGAGTCGTTTTTAGGGGATACCTCGAGGGGTTACAATGAGCAGTTCTTC.

This chain uses TRBV20-1 with TRBJ2-7, with 9 bases matching TRBD1. The CDR3 extends over 14 amino acids. Per germline, CDR1 DFQATT and CDR2 SNEGSKA (reference sequence). V lost 3 bases, J lost 3 bases, and 6 bases stayed unmatched. The CDR3 loop reads CSASTGTGFYEQYF. CDR3 coding DNA: TGCAGTGCTAGTACCGGGACAGGGTTCTACGAGCAGTACTTC.

The V and J genes are TRBV4-2 and TRBJ1-5; D is unresolved. Germline CDR1 is LGHNA and CDR2 is YNFKEQ. With 1 base removed from V and 3 bases from J, the gap between germline ends came to 4 bases. This CDR3 spans 13 amino acids. Written as DNA, the CDR3 is TGTGCCAGCAGCCAAGCCCCCAATCAGCCCCAGCATTTT. It encodes CASSQAPNQPQHF.